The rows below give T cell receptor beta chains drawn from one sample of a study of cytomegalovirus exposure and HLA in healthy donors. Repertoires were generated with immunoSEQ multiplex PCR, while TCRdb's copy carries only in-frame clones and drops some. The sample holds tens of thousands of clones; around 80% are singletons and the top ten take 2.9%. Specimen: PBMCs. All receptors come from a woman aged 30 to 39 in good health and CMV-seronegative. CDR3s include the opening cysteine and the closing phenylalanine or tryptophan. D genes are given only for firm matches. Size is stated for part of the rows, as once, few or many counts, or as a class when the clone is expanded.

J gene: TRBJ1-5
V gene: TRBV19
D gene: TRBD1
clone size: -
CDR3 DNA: TGTGCCAGTAACCCGGGGGGACAGGGTAGCAATCAGCCCCAGCATTTT
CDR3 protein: CASNPGGQGSNQPQHF

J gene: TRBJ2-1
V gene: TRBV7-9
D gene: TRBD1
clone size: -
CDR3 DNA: TGTGCCAGCAGCTTAGAAACAGGGGGGTTCAATGAGCAGTTCTTC
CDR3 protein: CASSLETGGFNEQFF

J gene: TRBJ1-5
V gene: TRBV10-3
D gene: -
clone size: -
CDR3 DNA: TGTGCCATCCCCTTCCCTTGCTCCGGGACAAAAGGGGAGGGGGATCAGCCCCAGCATTTT
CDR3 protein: CAIPFPCSGTKGEGDQPQHF

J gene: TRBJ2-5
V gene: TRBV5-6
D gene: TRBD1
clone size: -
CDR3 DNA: TGTGCCAGCAGCCCGACAGGGTTAGCGGAGACCCAGTACTTC
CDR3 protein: CASSPTGLAETQYF

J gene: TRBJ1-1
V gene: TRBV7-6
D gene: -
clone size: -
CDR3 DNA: TGTGCCAGCAGCCGTGACATGAACACTGAAGCTTTCTTT
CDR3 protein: CASSRDMNTEAFF

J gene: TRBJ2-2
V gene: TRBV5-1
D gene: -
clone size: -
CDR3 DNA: TGCGCCAGCACCCCCCCAGGGAAAGCGAACACCGGGGAGCTGTTTTTT
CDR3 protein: CASTPPGKANTGELFF

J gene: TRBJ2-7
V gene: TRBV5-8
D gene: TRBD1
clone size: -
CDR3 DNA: TGTGCCAGCAGCCCCGCCGGGACAGCCTACGAGCAGTACTTC
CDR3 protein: CASSPAGTAYEQYF

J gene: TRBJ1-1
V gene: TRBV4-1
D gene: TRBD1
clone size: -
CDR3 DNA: TGCGCCAGCAGCCAAGAGGGACAGAGGAACACTGAAGCTTTCTTT
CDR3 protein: CASSQEGQRNTEAFF

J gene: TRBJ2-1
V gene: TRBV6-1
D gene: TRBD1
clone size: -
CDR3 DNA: TGTGCCAGCACCTCGGACAGGAGTTACAATGAGCAGTTCTTC
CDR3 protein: CASTSDRSYNEQFF

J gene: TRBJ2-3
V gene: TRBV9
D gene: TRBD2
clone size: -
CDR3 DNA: TGTGCCAGCAGCGTTGCGCCTAGCGGGAGCACAGATACGCAGTATTTT
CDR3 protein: CASSVAPSGSTDTQYF

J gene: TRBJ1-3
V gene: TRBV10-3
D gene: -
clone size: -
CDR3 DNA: TGTGCCATCAGTGAAGCCGGCACCATATATTTT
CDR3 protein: CAISEAGTIYF

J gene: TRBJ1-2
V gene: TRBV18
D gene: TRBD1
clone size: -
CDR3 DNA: TGTGCCAGCTCAGCTCGGGACAGGGAAGATGGCTACACCTTC
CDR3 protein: CASSARDREDGYTF

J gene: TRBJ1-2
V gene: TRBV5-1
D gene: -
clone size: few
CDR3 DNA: TGCGCCAGCAGCCCCGAAGGACAGATGGGCGATGTCTACACCTTC
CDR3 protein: CASSPEGQMGDVYTF

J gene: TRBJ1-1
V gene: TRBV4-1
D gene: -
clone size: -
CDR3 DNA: TGCGCCAGCAGCCAAGAACCCCTGACAGACATGAACACTGAAGCTTTCTTT
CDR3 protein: CASSQEPLTDMNTEAFF

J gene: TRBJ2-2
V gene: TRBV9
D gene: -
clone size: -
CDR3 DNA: TGTGCCAGCAGCCGTTACGACAGCACCGGGGAGCTGTTTTTT
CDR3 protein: CASSRYDSTGELFF

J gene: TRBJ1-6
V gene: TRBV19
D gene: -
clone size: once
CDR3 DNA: TGTGCCAGTAAGGACTCAAAAAATTCACCCCTCCACTTT
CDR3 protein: CASKDSKNSPLHF

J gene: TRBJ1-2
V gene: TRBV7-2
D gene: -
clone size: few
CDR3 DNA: TGTGCCAGCAGCTTAGGGGGGGACTATGGCTACACCTTC
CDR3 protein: CASSLGGDYGYTF

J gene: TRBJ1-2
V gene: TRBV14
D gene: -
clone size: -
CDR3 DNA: TGTGCCAGCAGCCAAGTTACCCAGTATGGCTACACCTTC
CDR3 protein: CASSQVTQYGYTF

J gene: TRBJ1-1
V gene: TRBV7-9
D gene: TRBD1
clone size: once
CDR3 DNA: TGTGCCAGCAGCTTAGGGCAGGGGGTTCTGAGCGCTGAAGCTTTCTTT
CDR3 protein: CASSLGQGVLSAEAFF

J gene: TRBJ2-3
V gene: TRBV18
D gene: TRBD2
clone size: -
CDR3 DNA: TGTGCCAGCTCACGTCTGGGAGGGCCGGCAGATACGCAGTATTTT
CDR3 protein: CASSRLGGPADTQYF

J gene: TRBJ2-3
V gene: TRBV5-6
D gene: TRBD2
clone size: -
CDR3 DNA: TGTGCCAGCAGCCCTGTAGCGGGAGGGAGCACAGATACGCAGTATTTT
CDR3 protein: CASSPVAGGSTDTQYF

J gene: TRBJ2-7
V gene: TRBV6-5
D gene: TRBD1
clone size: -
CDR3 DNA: TGTGCCAGCAGCCCCGGGACAGGGATCTACGAGCAGTACTTC
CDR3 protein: CASSPGTGIYEQYF

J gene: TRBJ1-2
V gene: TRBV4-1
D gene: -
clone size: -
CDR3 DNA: TGCGCCAGCAGCCAATGGGAAGTGGCAGGGGATAATTATGGCTACACCTTC
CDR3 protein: CASSQWEVAGDNYGYTF

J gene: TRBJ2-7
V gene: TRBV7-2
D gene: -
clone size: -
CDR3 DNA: TGTGCCAGCAGCTTTTCCCACAGCCTCCAGCCCCCCTACGAGCAGTACTTC
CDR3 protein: CASSFSHSLQPPYEQYF

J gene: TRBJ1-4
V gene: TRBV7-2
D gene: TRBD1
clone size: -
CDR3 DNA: TGTGCCAGCAGGTCCGACAGGGCTGCAACTAATGAAAAACTGTTTTTT
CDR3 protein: CASRSDRAATNEKLFF

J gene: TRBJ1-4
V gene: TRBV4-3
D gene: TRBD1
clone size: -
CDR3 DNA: TGCGCCAGCAGCCAAGTTAAGGGGGCGGGAGAAAAACTGTTTTTT
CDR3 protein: CASSQVKGAGEKLFF

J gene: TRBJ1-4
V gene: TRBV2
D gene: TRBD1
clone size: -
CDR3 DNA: TGTGCCAGCAGAGAACAGGGGGAACGGAGTGAAAAACTGTTTTTT
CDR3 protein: CASREQGERSEKLFF

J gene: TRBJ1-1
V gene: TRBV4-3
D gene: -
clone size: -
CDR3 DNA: TGCGCCAGCAGCCAAGGGTACAGGGTCACTGAAGCTTTCTTT
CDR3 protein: CASSQGYRVTEAFF

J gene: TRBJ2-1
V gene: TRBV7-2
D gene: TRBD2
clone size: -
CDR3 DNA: TGTGCCAGCAGCGCCAGGGTGTCTAGCGGGAGCCGCTCCTACAATGAGCAGTTCTTC
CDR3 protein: CASSARVSSGSRSYNEQFF

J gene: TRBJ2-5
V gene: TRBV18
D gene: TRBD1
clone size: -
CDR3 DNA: TGTGCCAGCTCACCCCGGACAGGCCAAGGGGAGACCCAGTACTTC
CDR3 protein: CASSPRTGQGETQYF

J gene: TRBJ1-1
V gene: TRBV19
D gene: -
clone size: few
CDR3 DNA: TGTGCCAGTAGTATTACAGCCCACACTGAAGCTTTCTTT
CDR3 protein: CASSITAHTEAFF

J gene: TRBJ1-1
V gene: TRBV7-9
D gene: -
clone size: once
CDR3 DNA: TGTGCCAGCAGCTTAGGGGTGGCGGGCAGGGAGGCGGGTGAAGCTTTCTTT
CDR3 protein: CASSLGVAGREAGEAFF

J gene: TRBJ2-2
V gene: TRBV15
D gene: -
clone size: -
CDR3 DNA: TGTGCCACCAGCGGAGATATTACGAACACCGGGGAGCTGTTTTTT
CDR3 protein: CATSGDITNTGELFF

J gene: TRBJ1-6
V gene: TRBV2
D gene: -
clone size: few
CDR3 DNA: TGTGCCAGCAGTGATCTGGGGCTTGGAGTTTATAATTCACCCCTCCACTTT
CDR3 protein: CASSDLGLGVYNSPLHF

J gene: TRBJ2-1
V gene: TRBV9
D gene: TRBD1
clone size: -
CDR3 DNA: TGTGCCAGCAGCTTCCAGGGGGAGAATCAATTCCTCTCCTACAATGAGCAGTTCTTC
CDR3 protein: CASSFQGENQFLSYNEQFF

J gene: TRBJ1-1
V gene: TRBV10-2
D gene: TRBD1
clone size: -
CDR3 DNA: TGCGCCAGCAAAAATTTTAGACAGACAGGGCACACTGAAGCTTTCTTT
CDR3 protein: CASKNFRQTGHTEAFF

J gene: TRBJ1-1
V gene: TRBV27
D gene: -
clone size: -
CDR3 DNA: TGTGCCAGCAGTGCACAGGGGAACACTGAAGCTTTCTTT
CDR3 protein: CASSAQGNTEAFF

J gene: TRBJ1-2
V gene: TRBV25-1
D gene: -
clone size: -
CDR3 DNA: TGTGCCAGCTCTCCAGGGCCCTATGGCTACACCTTC
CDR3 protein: CASSPGPYGYTF

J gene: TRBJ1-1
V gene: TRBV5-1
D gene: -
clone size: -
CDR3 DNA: TGCGCCAGCAGCTTGGGACAGGTGGACACTGAAGCCTTCTTT
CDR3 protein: CASSLGQVDTEAFF

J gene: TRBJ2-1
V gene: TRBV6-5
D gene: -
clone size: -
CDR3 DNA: TGTGCCAGCAGTTACGGGGGGTCCGGCAATGAGCAGTTCTTC
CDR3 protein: CASSYGGSGNEQFF

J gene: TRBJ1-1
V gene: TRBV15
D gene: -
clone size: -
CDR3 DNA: TGTGCCCCCGGTCCAGGCCAACCACTGAACACTGAAGCTTTCTTT
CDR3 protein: CAPGPGQPLNTEAFF

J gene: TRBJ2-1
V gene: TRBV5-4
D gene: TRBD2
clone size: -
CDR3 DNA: TGTGCCAGCACCCCCTGGGCACCAGCGGGGTCCTACAATGAGCAGTTCTTC
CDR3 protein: CASTPWAPAGSYNEQFF